The clone carrying this TCR beta chain came up a few times. As yet, its antigen is unknown. This specimen comes from a study of T cells after yellow fever vaccination. Overall study findings and caveats: Some clonotypes, a small share, were shared between CD4 and CD8 compartments.

UMIs were added to TCR cDNA along with a universal primer site when it was made by 5'RACE template switching. TCRdb re-called the 5' RACE reads with MiXCR, one entry per CDR3 protein. The sample has about 310,000 distinct CDR3 sequences; 3.6% are singletons. Trimming pared 7 bases from V and 8 bases from J, leaving 18 bases between. The CDR3 contains 13 residues. Germline lookup yields CDR1 SGHNT and CDR2 YYREEE (reference sequence). The V gene is TRBV5-4, the J gene TRBJ1-2; possible D gene TRBD1, 6 bases. Specimen: PBMCs, collected on the day of the yellow fever booster vaccination. This TCR derives from a man younger than 35 who received the YFV17D yellow fever vaccine. The CDR3 nucleotides read TGTGCCAGCCTACTTACAGGGTTGGACGGCTACACCTTC. It encodes CASLLTGLDGYTF. Variable domain in full (rest from reference TRBV5-4 and TRBJ1-2): ETGVTQSPTHLIKTRGQQVTLRCSSQSGHNTVSWYQQALGQGPQFIFQYYREEENGRGNFPPRFSGLQFPNYSSELNVNALELDDSALYLCASLLTGLDGYTFGSGTRLTVV.